The clone carrying this T cell receptor (beta chain) was seen repeatedly, ten times or more. This specimen comes from a study of blood T cells in healthy people across ages. The CDR3 loop spans 12 amino acids. Trimming left V 4 bases short and J 6 bases short, with 11 bases between. The germline CDR1 and CDR2 sequences are DFQATT and SNEGSKA (reference sequence). A second PCR of roughly 7 to 11 cycles used a sample-barcoded 5' primer and a J-beta primer mix. One entry per CDR3 protein results from TCRdb running MiXCR on the 5' RACE reads. The sample holds about 1.7 million distinct CDR3 sequences, 28% seen once.

This chain connects TRBV20-1 to TRBJ2-3; D not resolved. The sample consisted of blood. The source of this sequence is a woman aged 25 to 45 in good health. The CDR3 region is CSATNGVDTQYF. The CDR3 bases are TGCAGTGCTACAAACGGAGTCGATACGCAGTATTTT.